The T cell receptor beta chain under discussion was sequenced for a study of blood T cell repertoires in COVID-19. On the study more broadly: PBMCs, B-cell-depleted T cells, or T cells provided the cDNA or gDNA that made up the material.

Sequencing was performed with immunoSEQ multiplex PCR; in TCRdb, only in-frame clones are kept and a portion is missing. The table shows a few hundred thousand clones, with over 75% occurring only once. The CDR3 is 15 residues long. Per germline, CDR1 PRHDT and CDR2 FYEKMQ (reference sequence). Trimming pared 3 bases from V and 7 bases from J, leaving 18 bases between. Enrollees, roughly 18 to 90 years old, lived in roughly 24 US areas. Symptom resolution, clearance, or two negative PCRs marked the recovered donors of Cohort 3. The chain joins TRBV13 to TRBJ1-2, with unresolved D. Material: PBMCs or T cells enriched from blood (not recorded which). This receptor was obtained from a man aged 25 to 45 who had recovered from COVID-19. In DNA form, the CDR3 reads TGTGCCAGCAGCTTTGGTCGTGGCAGCGCAGTTGGCTACACCTTC. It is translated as CASSFGRGSAVGYTF.